These 12 T cell receptor beta chains were sequenced from one sample in a study of memory CD4+ T cells and cytomegalovirus serostatus. The sort gate was single viable CD3+CD4+CD8-CD45RO+ cells for memory CD4+ T cells. Produced via immunoSEQ multiplex PCR; TCRdb's table is partial and in-frame only. This sample has 40,000 to 55,000 clones, with less than 85% found just once. Sequencing was done on a sample of memory CD4+ T cells from blood. These receptors came from an adult in good health and CMV-seronegative.

V is TRBV5-4 and J is TRBJ2-7, with 9 bases aligning to TRBD2. The ends lost 5 bases at V and 2 bases at J; junction bases unmatched: 11. This CDR3 spans 16 amino acids. In germline, CDR1 is SGHNT, CDR2 YYREEE (reference sequence). In DNA, the CDR3 is TGTGCCAGCAGTCCGGGAATTAGCGGGGGAACCTACGAGCAGTACTTC. Protein sequence: CASSPGISGGTYEQYF.

In this sample, this clone turned up a few times. J is TRBJ1-6 and V is TRBV23-1; TRBD1 matches 8 bases. TRBV23-1 is an ORF for which the function is uncertain. Unmatched junction bases numbered 7, after V lost 7 bases and J lost 5 bases. The CDR3 has 15 amino acids. The CDR3 coding sequence is TGCGCCAGCATTTCTTGGACAGGGAATAATTCACCCCTCCACTTT. This encodes CASISWTGNNSPLHF.

V is TRBV14 and J is TRBJ1-1; TRBD1 might be the D (5 bases). V gave up 5 bases and J gave up 2 bases, with 12 bases separating them. Per the germline V gene, CDR1 is SGHDN and CDR2 is FVKESK. The CDR3 spans 14 residues. The CDR3 sequence: CASSFRGANTEAFF. Written as DNA, the CDR3 is TGTGCCAGCAGCTTTCGGGGCGCCAACACTGAAGCTTTCTTT.

This chain joins TRBV5-1 and TRBJ2-3; possible D gene TRBD1, 6 bases. The CDR3 runs to 15 residues. V gave up 0 bases and J gave up 2 bases, with 10 bases separating them. From germline, CDR1 is SGHRS and CDR2 YFSETQ. The CDR3 sequence is CASSLATGNTDTQYF. CDR3 DNA sequence: TGCGCCAGCAGCTTGGCAACAGGGAACACAGATACGCAGTATTTT. Full variable domain (outside the CDR3, taken from reference TRBV5-1 and TRBJ2-3): KAGVTQTPRYLIKTRGQQVTLSCSPISGHRSVSWYQQTPGQGLQFLFEYFSETQRNKGNFPGRFSGRQFSNSRSEMNVSTLELGDSALYLCASSLATGNTDTQYFGPGTRLTVL.

This clone occurred a few times. This sequence joins TRBV6-1 and TRBJ1-2; D is unresolved. Germline values: CDR1 MNHNS, CDR2 SASEGT. Trimming removed 3 bases at V and 4 bases at J, with 12 bases between. CDR3 size: 14 residues. For the CDR3, the DNA is TGTGCCAGCAGTGACTATCTGGAGGGCTATGGCTACACCTTC. This sequence encodes CASSDYLEGYGYTF.

A few counts support this clone. V and J are TRBV12-5 and TRBJ1-1; no reliable D call. Between the trimmed V and J ends, which lost 1 base and 2 bases, there was a span of 5 bases. This CDR3 contains 13 residues. Germline V lookup: CDR1 LGHNT, CDR2 FRNRAP. The CDR3 here is CASGLDYNTEAFF. The CDR3 DNA reads as TGTGCTAGTGGTTTGGACTACAACACTGAAGCTTTCTTT. Using reference TRBV12-5 and TRBJ1-1 for the parts outside the CDR3, the full variable domain is DARVTQTPRHKVTEMGQEVTMRCQPILGHNTVFWYRQTMMQGLELLAYFRNRAPLDDSGMPKDRFSAEMPDATLATLKIQPSEPRDSAVYFCASGLDYNTEAFFGQGTRLTVV.

This clone was observed a handful of times. This chain links TRBV7-3 with TRBJ2-2, with TRBD2 matching 9 bases. Germline lookup yields CDR1 SGHTA and CDR2 FQGTGA. The J segment lost 5 bases and the V segment lost 5 bases, leaving 6 bases of the junction unmatched. The CDR3 consists of 15 residues. DNA of the CDR3: TGTGCCAGCAGCCCCGGACTAGCGATAACCGGGGAGCTGTTTTTT. It translates to CASSPGLAITGELFF.

The genes are TRBV29-1 and TRBJ2-5; no clear D. Trimming took 6 bases from V and 2 from J, leaving 4 bases between them. The CDR3 has 10 amino acids. The germline CDR1 and CDR2 sequences are SQVTM and ANQGSEA. The DNA for the CDR3 is TGCAGCGTATGGCAAGAGACCCAGTACTTC. It codes for CSVWQETQYF.

The V gene is TRBV28, the J gene TRBJ2-3; 8 bases line up with TRBD2. Germline lookup yields CDR1 MDHEN and CDR2 SYDVKM. The CDR3 totals 15 residues. The CDR3 spells CAPGRSGGYTDTQYF. CDR3 nucleotides: TGTGCTCCCGGGCGGAGCGGGGGATACACAGATACGCAGTATTTT.

The J gene is TRBJ2-7, the V gene TRBV6-1, with D possibly matching TRBD2 (6 bases). There are 14 residues in the CDR3. The V end was cut by 6 bases, the J end by 5 bases, with 17 bases between. CDR1 is MNHNS and CDR2 is SASEGT in the germline V gene. The CDR3 sequence is CASSLWGESDEQYF. In DNA form, the CDR3 reads TGTGCCAGCAGCTTATGGGGGGAGAGCGACGAGCAGTACTTC.

This clone was detected only once. The V and J genes are TRBV6-6 and TRBJ2-1, with TRBD1 matching over 7 bases. Germline V lookup: CDR1 MNHNY, CDR2 SVGAGI (reference sequence). V lost 6 bases to trimming and J lost 8 bases; unmatched junction nucleotides: 10. This CDR3 is 14 amino acids long. CDR3 in amino acids: CASSPTGEWDEQFF. CDR3 bases: TGTGCCAGCAGCCCCACAGGGGAATGGGATGAGCAGTTCTTC.

The rearrangement joins TRBV30 to TRBJ1-5, with D unresolved. V dropped 0 bases and J dropped 6 bases, with 12 bases sitting between them. Germline lookup yields CDR1 GTSNPN and CDR2 SVGIG (reference sequence). This CDR3 comprises 14 residues. CDR3 bases: TGTGCCTGGAGTGTACGACAAAACTCTCAGCCCCAGCATTTT. The encoded protein is CAWSVRQNSQPQHF.